The clone carrying this T cell receptor beta chain was counted at least ten times. The data originate from a study of T cells in Graves' hyperthyroidism and ophthalmopathy. TCR beta CDR3 regions were amplified from RNA. The study used the HTBI primer set for a first-round RT-PCR of the TCR CDR3. MiXCR was run by TCRdb on the multiplex PCR reads, yielding one entry per CDR3 protein. The table includes fewer than 600,000 distinct CDR3 sequences, 13% to 15% detected once. Trimming pared 4 bases from V and 14 bases from J, leaving 18 bases between. The length of the CDR3 is 14 residues. The chain combines TRBV12-3 or TRBV12-4 with TRBJ1-6; the D gene is possibly TRBD1 (5 bases). The sequence came from a woman under 30 with Graves' hyperthyroidism. The sequencing sample was made of blood. The CDR3 DNA reads as TGTGCCAGCAGTTCCCCAGGACTCACGGGGGCCCTCCACTTT. Translated, it gives CASSSPGLTGALHF.